These 22 T cell receptor beta chains share one sample of origin, sequenced in a study of molecular identifiers for immune sequencing clone quantification (dated by TCRdb to between 2017 and 2018). The protocol used for the library was PCR. Sequencing took place on an Illumina MiSeq. Clones were called with MiXCR by TCRdb after fastp trimmed the public reads at Q25, and only in-frame beta chains were retained. One record per CDR3 amino acid sequence lists the most common genes and DNA. The sample table records about 36,000 distinct CDR3 sequences; around 18% of these occur just once. The ten largest account for roughly 7.3% of the sample. What was sequenced was naive CD8+ T cells from blood, with Jurkat cell RNA spiked in. In the paper's terms, the cell subset or site label means: FACS-sorted CD8+CD4-CCR7+CD45RA+ naive T cells. These receptors were taken from a human donor in good health. Some libraries in this study had Jurkat cell RNA spiked in.

This clonotype has a count of ten or more. The chain uses TRBV20-1 and TRBJ2-7; D is unresolved. With 4 bases removed from V and 4 bases from J, the gap between germline ends came to 8 bases. The CDR3 has 11 amino acids. Germline V gene data show CDR1 as DFQATT and CDR2 as SNEGSKA (reference sequence). The DNA for the CDR3 is TGCAGTGCTACAAAGGGATACGAGCAGTACTTC. It translates to CSATKGYEQYF.

This clonotype is medium-sized within its sample. This chain joins TRBV12-3 or TRBV12-4 and TRBJ2-4, with D uncertain. This CDR3 has 11 amino acids. With 4 bases removed from V and 7 bases from J, the gap between germline ends came to 5 bases. The CDR3 spells CASSSENIQYF. For the CDR3, the DNA is TGTGCCAGCAGTTCGGAGAACATTCAGTACTTC.

The sample holds many counts of this clonotype. The J gene is TRBJ2-7, the V gene TRBV28; unclear D gene. Germline V lookup: CDR1 MDHEN, CDR2 SYDVKM. Deletions cut 2 bases from V and 0 bases from J, with 14 bases between. The CDR3 runs 16 residues. In DNA, the CDR3 is TGTGCCAGCAGTTTAAACCCCCGCGGTAGCTCCTACGAGCAGTACTTC. Encoded protein: CASSLNPRGSSYEQYF.

The chain recombines TRBV27 with TRBJ2-7, with 7 positions matching TRBD2. Germline V gene data show CDR1 as MNHEY and CDR2 as SMNVEV (reference sequence). Losses at the gene ends were 6 bases for V and 4 bases for J; bases not matched to a gene: 12. The CDR3 is 15 residues long. CDR3 DNA: TGTGCCAGCAGCCCCGTTTTCGCGGGAGTGTACGAGCAGTACTTC. Translated: CASSPVFAGVYEQYF.

This clonotype was counted at least ten times. The chain has TRBV27 and TRBJ2-7, with unresolved D. The V end lost 0 bases, the J end lost 0 bases, and 3 bases lay between the germline ends. CDR3 size: 13 residues. From germline, CDR1 is MNHEY and CDR2 SMNVEV (reference sequence). The CDR3 region has the DNA TGTGCCAGCAGTTTATCCCTCTCCTACGAGCAGTACTTC. It is translated as CASSLSLSYEQYF.

The sample holds many counts of this clonotype. The genes are TRBV18 and TRBJ2-7; D may be TRBD2 (5 bases). CDR1 and CDR2 (germline): KGHSH, LQKENI. Trimming took off 0 bases at V and 0 bases at J, with 12 bases between the two ends. The CDR3 spans 16 residues. CDR3 sequence: CASSPPAEGSSYEQYF. In nucleotides, the CDR3 is TGTGCCAGCTCACCACCCGCAGAGGGCTCCTCCTACGAGCAGTACTTC.

This chain connects TRBV5-1 to TRBJ2-2; D perhaps matches TRBD1 (6 bases). The germline CDR1 and CDR2 sequences are SGHRS and YFSETQ. Trimming removed 8 bases from V and 4 bases from J, with 15 bases in between. This CDR3 comprises 14 residues. DNA of the CDR3: TGCGCCAGAATGGGACACCCGGGCACCGGGGAGCTGTTTTTT. Its protein product is CARMGHPGTGELFF.

A few counts support this clonotype. The CDR3 spells CASSRGQAYEQYF. The CDR3 DNA follows: TGTGCCAGCAGCCGGGGACAGGCCTACGAGCAGTACTTC. This chain joins TRBV7-6 and TRBJ2-7; 8 bases are shared with TRBD1. Germline-derived CDR1 and CDR2 are SGHVS and FNYEAQ. V lost 5 bases and J lost 2; bases outside the gene matches: 2. The CDR3 runs 13 residues.

The chain links TRBV4-2 to TRBJ2-1, with 12 bases matching TRBD2. The trim removed 4 bases at V and 9 bases at J, leaving 10 bases unmatched. CDR1 and CDR2 from the germline V gene are LGHNA and YNFKEQ. The CDR3 covers 16 residues. The CDR3: CASSLPLAGGPVEQFF. CDR3 nucleotides: TGTGCCAGCAGCCTCCCGCTAGCGGGAGGGCCTGTTGAGCAGTTCTTC.

This clonotype was found a few times. The genes are TRBV28 and TRBJ2-5; weak D call: TRBD1 (5 bases). V lost 4 bases, J lost 3 bases, and 15 bases lay in between. Germline V gene sequence: CDR1 MDHEN, CDR2 SYDVKM. The CDR3 consists of 15 residues. The CDR3 region has the DNA TGTGCCAGCAGTTCCCAAGGGGTGGGTAAAGAGACCCAGTACTTC. Translation: CASSSQGVGKETQYF.

As concerns this clonotype: This may stem from a read error, because a much larger clone lies one nucleotide away. The CDR3 sequence is CASSPTRADTQYF. The CDR3 region has the DNA TGTGCCAGCAGTCCGACCAGGGCAGATACGCAGTATTTT. The chain is built from TRBV6-6 and TRBJ2-3, with D possibly matching TRBD1 (5 bases). The germline CDR1 and CDR2 sequences are MNHNY and SVGAGI (reference sequence). V gave up 5 bases and J gave up 4 bases, with 10 bases separating them. The length of the CDR3 is 13 residues.

This clonotype was seen repeatedly, ten times or more. The J gene is TRBJ2-5, the V gene TRBV4-3; D is perhaps TRBD2 (9 bases). This CDR3 is 16 amino acids long. Per germline, CDR1 LGHNA and CDR2 YSLEER. Trimming stripped 3 bases from V and 4 bases from J, with 18 bases between. CDR3 in DNA: TGCGCCAGCAGCCAGCTAGCGGGACAGGTCGGAGAGACCCAGTACTTC. Protein sequence: CASSQLAGQVGETQYF.

This chain links TRBV7-2 with TRBJ2-3; 15 bases are shared with TRBD2. Germline CDR1 reads SGHTA; CDR2 reads FQGNSA. J gave up 4 bases and V 5 bases, and 1 base lay outside the gene matches. CDR3 length equals 15 residues. CDR3 bases: TGTGCCAGCAGCAGGACTAGCGGGAGGGCAGATACGCAGTATTTT. Translation gives CASSRTSGRADTQYF.

This clonotype occurred many times. The rearrangement links TRBV7-2 to TRBJ1-1; D perhaps matches TRBD1 (6 bases). The CDR3 totals 16 residues. CDR1 and CDR2 (germline): SGHTA, FQGNSA. V lost 1 base to trimming and J lost 2 bases, with 14 bases between them. The DNA of the CDR3 is TGTGCCAGCAGCTTAGTAGGGGGAAGCCCTAACACTGAAGCTTTCTTT. Protein sequence: CASSLVGGSPNTEAFF.

CDR3 protein: CASSMTGGSNQPQHF. As DNA, the CDR3 is TGTGCCAGTAGTATGACAGGGGGCAGCAATCAGCCCCAGCATTTT. The chain joins TRBV19 to TRBJ1-5; TRBD1 matches 10 bases. The germline V gene encodes CDR1 LNHDA and CDR2 SQIVND (reference sequence). There are 15 residues in the CDR3. The J segment lost 1 base and the V segment lost 3 bases, leaving 0 bases of the junction unmatched. Together with reference TRBV19 and TRBJ1-5, the CDR3 gives the full variable domain: DGGITQSPKYLFRKEGQNVTLSCEQNLNHDAMYWYRQDPGQGLRLIYYSQIVNDFQKGDIAEGYSVSREKKESFPLTVTSAQKNPTAFYLCASSMTGGSNQPQHFGDGTRLSIL.

This sequence joins TRBV25-1 and TRBJ2-7; D gene uncertain. CDR3 size: 13 residues. Trimming stripped 3 bases from V and 1 base from J, with 7 bases between. Germline CDR1 reads MGHDK; CDR2 reads SYGVNS. CDR3 nucleotide sequence: TGTGCCAGCAGTGACTATCGGTCCTACGAGCAGTACTTC. It codes for CASSDYRSYEQYF.

The V gene is TRBV7-3, the J gene TRBJ2-1, with 7 bases fitting TRBD2. The length of the CDR3 is 15 residues. V gave up 2 bases and J gave up 6 bases; unmatched junction bases: 7. Per the germline V gene, CDR1 is SGHTA and CDR2 is FQGTGA. The CDR3 protein is CASSLFAGDLNEQFF. In nucleotides, the CDR3 is TGTGCCAGCAGCTTATTTGCGGGAGATCTCAATGAGCAGTTCTTC.

This clonotype was picked up many times. The chain combines TRBV12-3 or TRBV12-4 with TRBJ2-7; 8 bases align to TRBD1. This CDR3 has 15 amino acids. V lost 5 bases, J lost 1 base, and 7 bases stayed unmatched. CDR3 bases: TGTGCCAGCAGTCCGGCCGGGACAGGTTCCTACGAGCAGTACTTC. Protein sequence: CASSPAGTGSYEQYF.

This clonotype was counted many times. V is TRBV7-9 and J is TRBJ2-5; D could derive from TRBD1 or TRBD2 (5 bases each). The CDR3 contains 16 residues. The V gene lost 1 base and the J gene lost 3 bases, with 15 bases spanning the gap. Germline CDR1 and CDR2: SEHNR and FQNEAQ (reference sequence). The chain's CDR3 is CASSLGFRDAKETQYF. CDR3 DNA: TGTGCCAGCAGCTTAGGCTTCCGGGACGCCAAAGAGACCCAGTACTTC.

Of note for this clonotype: Sequence at one end of the junction differs from germline and may be a read error. The V gene is TRBV5-6, the J gene TRBJ2-1, with D perhaps TRBD2 (7 bases). The CDR3 runs 15 residues. From germline, CDR1 is SGHDT and CDR2 YYEEEE. CDR3 nucleotide sequence: TGTGCCAGCAGCTTCGGGGGGCGAGTGTACAATGAGCGGTTCTTC. Amino acid sequence: CASSFGGRVYNERFF.

There are many counts of this clonotype. The junction departs from the called germline gene at one end, perhaps through a read error. This sequence joins TRBV28 and TRBJ2-1; 13 nucleotides line up with TRBD2. From germline, CDR1 is MDHEN and CDR2 SYDVKM. CDR3 length: 13 residues. In DNA form, the CDR3 reads TGTGCCAGCAGTTCCGGGACTAGCGGGGTTCATCTCTTC. It codes for CASSSGTSGVHLF.

In the case of this clonotype: Since a much larger clone is just one base distant, this may be a read error. The chain carries TRBV27 and TRBJ2-7; TRBD1 agrees at 7 bases. Per germline, CDR1 MNHEY and CDR2 SMNVEV (reference sequence). This CDR3 is 13 amino acids long. In DNA, the CDR3 is TGTGCCGGCAGTTTACAGGGGACCTACGAGCAGTACTTC. Protein sequence: CAGSLQGTYEQYF.